This section outlines one T cell receptor (beta chain) sequence together with its context. Treatment noted: oral pan-JAK inhibitor, 5-10 mg twice daily. These data come from a study of CD8+ T cells in alopecia areata. The J segment lost 10 bases and the V segment lost 6 bases, leaving 7 bases of the junction unmatched. CDR1 and CDR2 (germline): SGHAT, FQNNGV. The CDR3 contains 14 residues. Extracted RNA was reverse transcribed, and the resulting cDNA served as sequencing template. Here immunoSEQ multiplex PCR was the method, and the copy in TCRdb shows in-frame clones only, minus some. The sample comprises about 260,000 clones, over 45% of which are singletons, and about 0.9% rests with the top ten.

This receptor was identified in a human donor with alopecia areata. The sequencing here drew on CD4+ T cells sorted from blood, taken around week 54, from a patient treated with tofacitinib. This chain uses TRBV11-2 with TRBJ1-6, with 9 bases lining up with TRBD1. The CDR3 protein is CASSSGTGNSPLHF. Here the CDR3 DNA reads TGTGCCAGCAGTTCCGGGACAGGGAACTCACCCCTCCACTTT.